These 28 T cell receptor beta chains were all obtained from the same sample, sequenced in a study of blood T cells in healthy people across ages. A second PCR of roughly 7 to 11 cycles used a sample-barcoded 5' primer and a J-beta primer mix. TCRdb itself ran the 5' RACE reads through MiXCR, one entry per CDR3 protein. The data hold 700,000 to 900,000 distinct CDR3 sequences, with under 30% observed a single time. These data also featured in a second study, about T cells of mothers and their children.

Sequenced material: blood. These receptors came from a boy aged 10-17 years in good health.

This clonotype was counted a few times. V usage is TRBV20-1 and J usage is TRBJ2-7, with a tentative D call TRBD1 (6 bases). V lost 6 bases to trimming and J lost 2 bases, with 11 bases between them. Germline-derived CDR1 and CDR2 are DFQATT and SNEGSKA (reference sequence). The CDR3 has 12 residues. For the CDR3, the DNA is TGCAGTGCGTTACAGGGACCCTACGAGCAGTACTTC. Its translation is CSALQGPYEQYF.

This chain joins TRBV12-3 or TRBV12-4 and TRBJ2-3; 9 nucleotides agree with TRBD2. This CDR3 has 15 amino acids. V lost 1 base and J lost 5; bases outside the gene matches: 4. CDR3 nucleotides: TGTGCCAGCAGTTTAGTAGCGGGGGCCCGAGATACGCAGTATTTT. This gives the protein CASSLVAGARDTQYF.

This clonotype has a handful of counts. The rearrangement uses TRBV15 and TRBJ2-1; perhaps D is TRBD1 or TRBD2 (6 bases each). The CDR3 has 14 residues. CDR1 and CDR2 (germline): LNHNV, YYDKDF (reference sequence). The CDR3 loop reads CAAGGPLSYNEQFF. The CDR3 region has the DNA TGTGCAGCTGGGGGGCCCCTCTCCTACAATGAGCAGTTCTTC.

Only a few counts were recorded for this clonotype. The chain is built from TRBV7-9 and TRBJ2-2; maybe TRBD2 (5 bases). The V and J ends lost 7 bases and 1 base respectively, with 19 bases between them. Germline V gives CDR1 SEHNR, CDR2 FQNEAQ (reference sequence). The CDR3 consists of 17 residues. CDR3 nucleotides: TGTGCCAGCACCCAAGCGGACGGACGGGTGAACACCGGGGAGCTGTTTTTT. Its translation: CASTQADGRVNTGELFF.

This clonotype has just a few counts. The V gene is TRBV29-1, the J gene TRBJ2-1; 9 nucleotides align to TRBD2. V gave up 5 bases and J gave up 8 bases; unmatched junction bases: 10. Germline V gene lookup returns CDR1 SQVTM and CDR2 ANQGSEA. The CDR3 extends over 14 amino acids. For the CDR3, the DNA is TGCAGCGTTCAAGCCGGGACTAGCAGCGATGAGCAGTTCTTC. Amino acids: CSVQAGTSSDEQFF.

This clonotype came up a few times. CDR3 in DNA: TGTGCCATTTCACAGGGACAGGGAAACACCATATATTTT. Translation gives CAISQGQGNTIYF. The rearrangement uses TRBV10-3 and TRBJ1-3; 7 nucleotides match TRBD1. Losses at the gene ends were 9 bases for V and 4 bases for J; bases not matched to a gene: 6. There are 13 residues in the CDR3. CDR1 and CDR2 (germline): ENHRY, SYGVKD.

The chain joins TRBV14 to TRBJ2-5, with a possible D match to TRBD2 (6 bases). The DNA end favors TRBJ2-7, so the J call may be wrong. The CDR3 has 14 amino acids. Per the germline V gene, CDR1 is SGHDN and CDR2 is FVKESK. CDR3 DNA: TGTGCCAGCAGCCGGGGGGACCGATTGGGCGAGCAGTACTTC. Protein sequence: CASSRGDRLGEQYF.

This chain joins TRBV6-4 and TRBJ2-7, with D perhaps TRBD1 (6 bases). Germline-derived CDR1 and CDR2 are MRHNA and SNTAGT. The ends were cut back, 6 bases at V and 1 base at J, with 10 bases in the middle. The length of the CDR3 is 13 residues. CDR3 in amino acids: CASRGTFSYEQYF. The CDR3, as DNA: TGTGCCAGCAGAGGGACATTTTCCTACGAGCAGTACTTC.

The V and J genes are TRBV4-2 and TRBJ2-5; D is possibly TRBD1 or TRBD2 (6 bases each). The last part of the DNA fits TRBJ2-1 better; the J call may be wrong. Per germline, CDR1 LGHNA and CDR2 YNFKEQ. The length of the CDR3 is 15 residues. CDR3 nucleotides: TGTGCCAGCAGCCAAGAACGACCAGGAGGGGGTGAGCAGTTCTTC. Its protein is CASSQERPGGGEQFF.

The V call is TRBV29-1, the J call TRBJ2-3; D might be TRBD1 (6 bases). This CDR3 spans 13 amino acids. From germline, CDR1 is SQVTM and CDR2 ANQGSEA. Trimming removed 2 bases at V and 3 bases at J, with 9 bases between. The CDR3 DNA is TGCAGCGTTGAACGGCAGGGGACAGATACGCAGTATTTT. Translating gives CSVERQGTDTQYF.

In its sample, this clonotype was seen a few times. This chain joins TRBV7-9 and TRBJ2-5; 11 positions match TRBD1. Judging by the DNA end, TRBJ2-7 fits better; the J call may be wrong. The CDR3 has 16 residues. Per germline, CDR1 SEHNR and CDR2 FQNEAQ (reference sequence). CDR3 protein: CASSSGQGDFAYEQYF. The DNA of the CDR3 is TGTGCCAGCAGCTCGGGACAGGGGGATTTTGCATACGAGCAGTACTTC.

There are a few counts of this clonotype. V and J are TRBV5-1 and TRBJ2-5, with D possibly TRBD2 on 6 matching bases. Germline values: CDR1 SGHRS, CDR2 YFSETQ. This CDR3 is built from 14 residues. Between the trimmed V and J ends, which lost 6 bases and 1 base, there was a span of 13 bases. CDR3 bases: TGCGCCAGCACCTGGGGCGGGGCCCAAGAGACCCAGTACTTC. Protein: CASTWGGAQETQYF.

This clonotype was detected a few times. The J gene is TRBJ2-5, the V gene TRBV3-1; 7 bases match TRBD2. With 7 bases clipped from V and 3 bases from J, the junction kept 11 bases outside the gene matches. Looked up from germline, CDR1 is LGHDT and CDR2 is YNNKEL (reference sequence). The CDR3 length is 15 residues. This chain's CDR3 is CASTFGGGGEETQYF. The CDR3 nucleotides are TGTGCCAGCACTTTCGGCGGGGGAGGGGAAGAGACCCAGTACTTC.

Only a few counts were recorded for this clonotype. The rearrangement joins TRBV5-8 to TRBJ2-6, with 9 bases matching TRBD1. Trimming removed 3 bases from V and 1 base from J; junction bases left unmatched: 2. CDR1 SGHTS and CDR2 YDEGEE come from the germline V gene. This CDR3 has 16 residues. The CDR3 is CASSWGTGSGANVLTF. CDR3 coding DNA: TGTGCCAGCAGCTGGGGGACAGGGTCTGGGGCCAACGTCCTGACTTTC.

This clonotype has ten or more counts. This chain connects TRBV5-1 to TRBJ2-5, with TRBD1 matching over 11 bases. V was pared by 2 bases and J by 4 bases, with 1 base of the junction left unmatched. This CDR3 is built from 14 residues. Per the germline V gene, CDR1 is SGHRS and CDR2 is YFSETQ. CDR3 nucleotide sequence: TGCGCCAGCAGCTTCGGGACAGGGGGAGAGACCCAGTACTTC. Translation gives CASSFGTGGETQYF.

This clonotype was observed a handful of times. The genes are TRBV7-6 and TRBJ2-7; TRBD1 matches 7 bases. Germline CDR1 SGHVS, CDR2 FNYEAQ. The V and J ends lost 2 bases and 2 bases, in that order; junction bases with no gene match: 6. CDR3 size: 15 residues. The CDR3 DNA reads TGTGCCAGCAGCTTAATTCAGGGGGAGACCTACGAGCAGTACTTC. Protein: CASSLIQGETYEQYF.

The chain carries TRBV20-1 and TRBJ2-7, with 9 bases lining up with TRBD2. Matching the DNA end better, TRBJ2-1 makes the J call doubtful. This CDR3 contains 14 residues. CDR1 and CDR2 from the germline V gene are DFQATT and SNEGSKA (reference sequence). The CDR3: CSAGGGGLHNEQFF. The CDR3 bases are TGCAGTGCTGGCGGGGGGGGTCTACACAATGAGCAGTTCTTC.

This clonotype was picked up a small number of times. The chain recombines TRBV11-2 with TRBJ2-1; no firm D call. V shed 2 bases and J shed 4 bases, with 12 bases lying between them. Germline assignment: CDR1 SGHAT and CDR2 FQNNGV. There are 15 residues in the CDR3. CDR3 sequence reads: CASSLILSSYNEQFF. CDR3 nucleotide sequence: TGTGCCAGCAGCTTAATTCTCTCCTCTTACAATGAGCAGTTCTTC.

There are a few counts of this clonotype. The gene calls are TRBV10-3 and TRBJ2-3, with D tentatively TRBD1 or TRBD2 (5 bases each). The CDR3 has 13 amino acids. Germline V gene lookup returns CDR1 ENHRY and CDR2 SYGVKD. V was clipped by 11 bases and J by 4 bases, with 16 bases between them. The CDR3 sequence: CAAGTERSDTQYF. CDR3 DNA: TGTGCCGCTGGGACGGAGCGGTCAGATACGCAGTATTTT.

The chain combines TRBV5-4 with TRBJ1-6; D is possibly TRBD1 (6 bases). The germline V gene has CDR1 SGHNT and CDR2 YYREEE (reference sequence). With 2 bases removed from V and 0 bases from J, the gap between germline ends came to 18 bases. The CDR3 has 19 amino acids. CDR3 DNA: TGTGCCAGCAGCTTTACGACAGGCCCCACTCGCTCCTATAATTCACCCCTCCACTTT. Amino acids: CASSFTTGPTRSYNSPLHF.

This clonotype was seen many times. One end of the junction does not line up with germline, which may come from a read error. The chain employs TRBV12-3 or TRBV12-4 and TRBJ1-1; D is possibly TRBD1 (6 bases). This CDR3 comprises 13 residues. CDR3 loop: CASSWGQNTEAFF. The CDR3 coding sequence is TGCGCCAGCAGCTGGGGACAGAACACTGAAGCTTTCTTT.

This clonotype has more than one count but fewer than ten. This sequence joins TRBV3-1 and TRBJ2-5; TRBD2 matches 9 bases. Germline-derived CDR1 and CDR2 are LGHDT and YNNKEL (reference sequence). J lost 3 bases, V lost 3 bases, and 5 bases had no gene match. This CDR3 has 15 amino acids. The CDR3 DNA sequence: TGTGCCAGCAGCCACCGACTAGCGGTGAAAGAGACCCAGTACTTC. As protein: CASSHRLAVKETQYF.

Only a few counts were recorded for this clonotype. J is TRBJ1-2 and V is TRBV3-1; D gene ambiguous. Deletions cut 4 bases from V and 5 bases from J, with 14 bases between. The CDR3 runs 14 residues. In germline, CDR1 is LGHDT, CDR2 YNNKEL (reference sequence). CDR3 in DNA: TGTGCCAGCAGCCTCCGCGTGGGCACTTATGGCTACACCTTC. Translating it yields CASSLRVGTYGYTF.

This clonotype has a handful of counts. V gene TRBV7-2 combines with J gene TRBJ1-4; weak D call: TRBD1 (6 bases). The V gene's germline CDR1 is SGHTA and CDR2 FQGNSA. There are 13 residues in the CDR3. V was shortened by 5 bases and J by 7 bases, with 11 bases between the two germline ends. CDR3 in DNA: TGTGCCAGCAGCCAGGGGTGGGGTGAAAAACTGTTTTTT. Translating it yields CASSQGWGEKLFF. The full variable domain, in which reference TRBV7-2 and TRBJ1-4 provide the parts outside the CDR3, is GAGVSQSPSNKVTEKGKDVELRCDPISGHTALYWYRQSLGQGLEFLIYFQGNSAPDKSGLPSDRFSAERTGGSVSTLTIQRTQQEDSAVYLCASSQGWGEKLFFGSGTQLSVL.

The chain combines TRBV2 with TRBJ1-2; perhaps TRBD1 as D (6 bases). Germline V gene lookup returns CDR1 SNHLY and CDR2 FYNNEI. V shed 3 bases and J shed 4 bases, with 15 bases lying between them. The CDR3 is 15 amino acids. CDR3 region: CASSDYRVTLYGYTF. The DNA for the CDR3 is TGTGCCAGCAGTGATTACAGGGTAACTCTCTATGGCTACACCTTC.

The CDR3 sequence is CSARFGGGYTF. CDR3 coding DNA: TGCAGTGCTAGATTCGGGGGTGGCTACACCTTC. The chain carries TRBV20-1 and TRBJ1-2; D possibly corresponds to TRBD1 (5 bases). CDR1 and CDR2 (germline): DFQATT, SNEGSKA (reference sequence). V was cut by 2 bases and J by 7 bases, with 8 bases left in between. The CDR3 sequence is 11 residues long.

There are a few counts of this clonotype. The chain has TRBV5-6 and TRBJ1-5; D gene uncertain. Germline lookup yields CDR1 SGHDT and CDR2 YYEEEE. Between the trimmed V and J ends, which lost 4 bases and 6 bases, there was a span of 11 bases. The CDR3 covers 13 residues. For the CDR3, the DNA is TGTGCCAGCAGCGCAGGCGGGGTTCAGCCCCAGCATTTT. This gives the protein CASSAGGVQPQHF.

This clonotype was seen a few times. The chain employs TRBV25-1 and TRBJ1-2; perhaps TRBD1 as D (6 bases). V gave up 6 bases and J gave up 1 base, with 12 bases separating them. This CDR3 is 14 amino acids long. Germline V gene lookup returns CDR1 MGHDK and CDR2 SYGVNS. CDR3 nucleotides: TGTGCCAGCAGGAAGACAGGCCTTAACTATGGCTACACCTTC. As protein: CASRKTGLNYGYTF.